A selection of T cell receptor beta chains follows, all from one sample in a study of cytomegalovirus exposure and HLA in healthy donors. The protocol was immunoSEQ multiplex PCR, while the TCRdb copy is restricted to in-frame clones and leaves out a portion. The repertoire holds over 80,000 clones, with over 70% as singletons. The material sequenced was PBMCs. All receptors come from a man aged 35-49 years in good health and CMV-seronegative. Both conserved end residues are part of each CDR3. A D gene is named only where the DNA matches it firmly. Some rows have no size entry. The others give once, few or many, or a class for an expanded clone.

cdr3_nt | cdr3_aa | clone_size | j_call | d_call | v_call
TGTGCCAGCAGCTTCCGGCAGGGCTCGTATGAGCAGTTCTTC | CASSFRQGSYEQFF | . | TRBJ2-1 | . | TRBV5-5
TGTGCCTGGAGTGTACGGCGGCAACAAGAGACCCAGTACTTC | CAWSVRRQQETQYF | . | TRBJ2-5 | . | TRBV30
TGCGCCAGCAGCCCCACTAGCGGGGGTATCTACGAGCAGTACTTC | CASSPTSGGIYEQYF | . | TRBJ2-7 | TRBD2 | TRBV5-1
TGTGCCAGCAGTGGGGGGGACAGGGGGCATTTTAATCAGCCCCAGCATTTT | CASSGGDRGHFNQPQHF | . | TRBJ1-5 | TRBD1 | TRBV2
TGTGCCAGCAGCCAAGATACGACAGCGAATCAGCCCCAGCATTTT | CASSQDTTANQPQHF | . | TRBJ1-5 | . | TRBV4-2
TGTGCCAGCAGTGAACCCCGAGAGACCCAGTACTTC | CASSEPRETQYF | . | TRBJ2-5 | . | TRBV25-1
TGTGCCAGCAGCAGCAGGGAACACGAGCAGTACTTC | CASSSREHEQYF | . | TRBJ2-7 | . | TRBV5-6
TGTGCCAGCAGTGAGACAGGACTTAGCAATCAGCCCCAGCATTTT | CASSETGLSNQPQHF | . | TRBJ1-5 | . | TRBV25-1
TGTGCCAGCACCCAAGGTGGGACAGGGGACAATGAGCAGTTCTTC | CASTQGGTGDNEQFF | . | TRBJ2-1 | TRBD1 | TRBV28
TGTGCCAGCAGCGTCGGACAGGAAGGCTACGAGCAGTACTTC | CASSVGQEGYEQYF | once | TRBJ2-7 | TRBD1 | TRBV9
TGTGCCAGCAGTTACCCGGGAAGGGAGGAGGCTTTCTTT | CASSYPGREEAFF | . | TRBJ1-1 | . | TRBV6-5
TGTGCCAGCAGCTTACCCAAATGGGGGACAGGGGGCAAGGAGACCCAGTACTTC | CASSLPKWGTGGKETQYF | few | TRBJ2-5 | TRBD1 | TRBV11-2
TGTGCCAGCAGCAGGGAACAGGGCTCTGAAGCTTTCTTT | CASSREQGSEAFF | . | TRBJ1-1 | . | TRBV5-6
TGTGCCAGCAGCGAGGGGGCAGGCTCCTACAATGAGCAGTTCTTC | CASSEGAGSYNEQFF | . | TRBJ2-1 | TRBD1 | TRBV11-3
TGCAGCGTTAAGGGTGCGGCGGGGGGGAACCAAGAGACCCAGTACTTC | CSVKGAAGGNQETQYF | . | TRBJ2-5 | TRBD2 | TRBV29-1
TGTGCCAGCAGCGTAGCAGCCGGGGGAGGTAATTCACCCCTCCACTTT | CASSVAAGGGNSPLHF | . | TRBJ1-6 | . | TRBV9
TGCGCCAGCAGCCCCCGGGGTAGCGGGGGTTACAATGAGCAGTTCTTC | CASSPRGSGGYNEQFF | . | TRBJ2-1 | TRBD2 | TRBV4-3
TGTGCCAGCTCACCCGCGGGGCTTTATAGCTCCTACGAGCAGTACTTC | CASSPAGLYSSYEQYF | . | TRBJ2-7 | . | TRBV18
TGCGCCAGCAGCTTGGGAACCCCAGGGGGTAATTCACCCCTCCACTTT | CASSLGTPGGNSPLHF | . | TRBJ1-6 | TRBD1 | TRBV5-1
TGCGCCAGCAGCGGACAGGGGACGAACACTGAAGCTTTCTTT | CASSGQGTNTEAFF | . | TRBJ1-1 | TRBD1 | TRBV10-1
TGTGCCAGTAGTATTTCCACCGAGGCGCCCCAGCATTTT | CASSISTEAPQHF | . | TRBJ1-5 | . | TRBV19
TGTGCCAGCAGCCAAGTTTCAGGACAGGGACACTACGAGCAGTACTTC | CASSQVSGQGHYEQYF | once | TRBJ2-7 | TRBD1 | TRBV4-2
TGCGCCAGCAGCGATCCTATAGGGGGCACCATATATTTT | CASSDPIGGTIYF | . | TRBJ1-3 | . | TRBV4-3
TGCGCCAGCAGCTTGCGTACAGAGAATGAAAAACTGTTTTTT | CASSLRTENEKLFF | . | TRBJ1-4 | . | TRBV5-1
TGCGCCAGCAGCTCGACAGGGGGTGACACCGGGGAGCTGTTTTTT | CASSSTGGDTGELFF | . | TRBJ2-2 | TRBD1 | TRBV10-1
TGTGCCAGCAGTTACAGGAGGAACGGGGAGCTGTTTTTT | CASSYRRNGELFF | once | TRBJ2-2 | . | TRBV6-5
TGTGCCAGCAGATACACAGCTCAAGAGACCCAGTACTTC | CASRYTAQETQYF | . | TRBJ2-5 | . | TRBV6-1
TGTGCCAGCAGTTTTAATAGCGGGGGCGGATACAATGAGCAGTTCTTC | CASSFNSGGGYNEQFF | . | TRBJ2-1 | TRBD2 | TRBV28
TGTGCCAGCCACTGGGGACAACTCAATCAGCCCCAGCATTTT | CASHWGQLNQPQHF | . | TRBJ1-5 | . | TRBV6-1
TGCGCCAGCAGCCAGGGGCTGAACACTGAAGCTTTCTTT | CASSQGLNTEAFF | . | TRBJ1-1 | . | TRBV5-1
TGCGCCAGCAGCCAAGATCGGACAGGAGGGTCACCCCTCCACTTT | CASSQDRTGGSPLHF | few | TRBJ1-6 | TRBD1 | TRBV4-3
TGTGCCAGCAGCTTAATTGTTAGCGGGGGGGTCAATGAGCAGTTCTTC | CASSLIVSGGVNEQFF | . | TRBJ2-1 | TRBD2 | TRBV7-3
TGTGCCAGTAGTATACCAGGCGGGGGTCGAGAAAAACTGTTTTTT | CASSIPGGGREKLFF | . | TRBJ1-4 | . | TRBV19
TGCAGTGCCCGGGACAGCTATGGCTACACCTTC | CSARDSYGYTF | . | TRBJ1-2 | TRBD1 | TRBV20-1
TGTGCCAGCAGTTTAGATCCGGGACAATCCTACGAGCAGTACTTC | CASSLDPGQSYEQYF | few | TRBJ2-7 | . | TRBV28
TGTGCCTGGAGTGTACTAGGGACTATTAATTCACCCCTCCACTTT | CAWSVLGTINSPLHF | . | TRBJ1-6 | . | TRBV30
TGCGCCAGCAGCCAAGACCCCCCATTAGACATTCAGTACTTC | CASSQDPPLDIQYF | . | TRBJ2-4 | . | TRBV4-1
TGCGCCAGCAGCTTGGCCGGGGTAGGAAATGAGCAGTTCTTC | CASSLAGVGNEQFF | few | TRBJ2-1 | . | TRBV5-1
TGTGCCAGCAGCTCGACAGGGGGCAGGGACGAGCAGTACTTC | CASSSTGGRDEQYF | . | TRBJ2-7 | TRBD1 | TRBV7-2
TGTGCCAGCAAACCAGGGGCAACTAATGAAAAACTGTTTTTT | CASKPGATNEKLFF | once | TRBJ1-4 | . | TRBV7-2
TGTGCCAGCTCACCCGCAGGCAGGGGCCGGAACTATGGCTACACCTTC | CASSPAGRGRNYGYTF | . | TRBJ1-2 | . | TRBV18
TGTGCCAGCAGTTATTCGCTCGCGGGTTCTGGAAACACCATATATTTT | CASSYSLAGSGNTIYF | . | TRBJ1-3 | . | TRBV6-5
TGTGCCATCAGTCTTGAGGGGAACACTGAAGCTTTCTTT | CAISLEGNTEAFF | . | TRBJ1-1 | . | TRBV10-3
TGTGCCAGCAGTTACCGCGACAAGAACACTGAAGCTTTCTTT | CASSYRDKNTEAFF | few | TRBJ1-1 | . | TRBV6-6
TGTGCCAGCACCCCCTTCGCGGGGGGGAACACTGAAGCTTTCTTT | CASTPFAGGNTEAFF | few | TRBJ1-1 | . | TRBV27
TGCGCCAGCAGCCAAGAGATAACGGGGGGCTACTACGAGCAGTACTTC | CASSQEITGGYYEQYF | . | TRBJ2-7 | . | TRBV4-1
TGTGCCAGCTCACCCCCGGAGTGGCCGGATACGCAGTATTTT | CASSPPEWPDTQYF | . | TRBJ2-3 | . | TRBV18
TGCAGCGGCCAAGGGGGGGGCGGCTACACCTTC | CSGQGGGGYTF | . | TRBJ1-2 | . | TRBV29-1
TGTGCCAGCATTACTAGCTCCTACAATGAGCAGTTCTTC | CASITSSYNEQFF | . | TRBJ2-1 | . | TRBV2
TGCGCCAGCAGCCAACACGGACTAGCGGGGGAGAATGAGCAGTTCTTC | CASSQHGLAGENEQFF | . | TRBJ2-1 | TRBD2 | TRBV4-1
TGTGCCTGGAGGCGGGACAGGCTCGGGGCAGGAAACACCATATATTTT | CAWRRDRLGAGNTIYF | . | TRBJ1-3 | TRBD1 | TRBV30
TGTGCCAGCAGCTTAGCTGAGAGGGGGCTGAATCAGCCCCAGCATTTT | CASSLAERGLNQPQHF | . | TRBJ1-5 | TRBD1 | TRBV7-2
TGTGCCAGCACCTTACAGGGCCGCTCCTACGAGCAGTACTTC | CASTLQGRSYEQYF | . | TRBJ2-7 | . | TRBV7-9